The next 27 T cell receptor beta chains were all read from a single sample in a study of CD8+CD57+ T cells in acquired aplastic anemia. For CDR3 and TCR beta VDJ profiling, genomic DNA was the template used. TCRdb used MiXCR to reprocess the reads, holding one entry per CDR3 protein. The sample carries about 220,000 distinct CDR3 sequences, roughly 35% recorded once. What was sequenced was sorted CD4+, CD8+, or CD8+CD57+ T cells (not recorded which) from PBMCs. The source of these receptors is a human donor in good health, serving as a control.

The chain uses TRBV9 and TRBJ2-7; 8 nucleotides agree with TRBD1. CDR3 size: 15 residues. V trimming: 4 bases; J trimming: 3 bases; junction bases outside the gene matches: 9. Germline loops: CDR1 SGDLS, CDR2 YYNGEE. CDR3 sequence: CASSPFGQGLYEQYF. DNA of the CDR3: TGTGCCAGCAGCCCTTTCGGACAGGGACTCTACGAGCAGTACTTC.

This clonotype occurred many times. The rearrangement uses TRBV7-2 and TRBJ1-1; no reliable D call. The CDR3 covers 15 residues. CDR1 SGHTA and CDR2 FQGNSA come from the germline V gene. Trimming stripped 4 bases from V and 3 bases from J, with 15 bases between. Written as DNA, the CDR3 is TGTGCCAGCAGCTCCATGGGGAAGATACACACTGAAGCTTTCTTT. As protein: CASSSMGKIHTEAFF.

Turning to this clonotype: Since a much larger clone is just one base distant, this may be a read error. J is TRBJ1-2 and V is TRBV10-3, with unresolved D. The CDR3 consists of 13 residues. Trimming shortened V by 6 bases and J by 2 bases, and 10 bases separated the two germline ends. Germline assignment: CDR1 ENHRY and CDR2 SYGVKD. The DNA of the CDR3 is TGTGCCATCAGAGAAGGACTGAACTATGGCTACACCTTC. This codes for CAIREGLNYGYTF.

This clonotype was recorded at least ten times. The chain uses TRBV2 and TRBJ2-1; TRBD1 matches 10 bases. Germline V lookup: CDR1 SNHLY, CDR2 FYNNEI. The CDR3 has 14 amino acids. Unmatched junction bases numbered 10, after V lost 9 bases and J lost 8 bases. The CDR3 DNA follows: TGTGCCAGATCCGGGACAGGGGTAGGGGATGAGCAGTTCTTC. This encodes CARSGTGVGDEQFF. The full variable domain, completed using reference TRBV2 and TRBJ2-1, is EPEVTQTPSHQVTQMGQEVILRCVPISNHLYFYWYRQILGQKVEFLVSFYNNEISEKSEIFDDQFSVERPDGSNFTLKIRSTKLEDSAMYFCARSGTGVGDEQFFGPGTRLTVL.

At least ten counts were recorded for this clonotype. The chain combines TRBV11-1 with TRBJ1-2; TRBD1 agrees at 7 bases. The CDR3 spans 16 residues. V shed 2 bases, J shed 1 base, and the junction held 7 bases outside the gene matches. Germline CDR1 SGHAT, CDR2 FQDESV (reference sequence). In DNA form, the CDR3 reads TGTGCCAGCAGCTTAAGGGGGACAGATCTTAACTATGGCTACACCTTC. Encoded protein: CASSLRGTDLNYGYTF.

The chain carries TRBV12-3 or TRBV12-4 and TRBJ1-2, with D maybe TRBD1 (5 bases). V was pared by 8 bases and J by 0 bases, with 10 bases between. CDR3 length: 13 amino acids. The CDR3 DNA reads TGTGCCAGCCAGGGACCCGCTAACTATGGCTACACCTTC. Protein product: CASQGPANYGYTF.

This clonotype is a singleton in its sample. With a much larger clone just one base away, this may be a read error. The V call is TRBV25-1, the J call TRBJ2-7; 7 positions match TRBD1. Germline assignment: CDR1 MGHDK and CDR2 SYGVNS. V gave up 6 bases and J gave up 2 bases; unmatched junction bases: 10. The CDR3 length is 15 residues. The CDR3 region has the DNA TGTGCCAGCAGACCCACGGGGACAGTCACCTACGAGCAGTACTTC. This encodes CASRPTGTVTYEQYF.

This clonotype was counted ten times or more. This rearrangement joins TRBV2 to TRBJ2-7, with a possible D match to TRBD2 (6 bases). This CDR3 has 15 residues. The germline V gene has CDR1 SNHLY and CDR2 FYNNEI. The ends were cut back, 3 bases at V and 0 bases at J, with 12 bases in the middle. CDR3 nucleotide sequence: TGTGCCAGCAGTGACGGGGGAAAGAGCTCCTACGAGCAGTACTTC. Its translation: CASSDGGKSSYEQYF. The full variable domain, in which reference TRBV2 and TRBJ2-7 provide the parts outside the CDR3, is EPEVTQTPSHQVTQMGQEVILRCVPISNHLYFYWYRQILGQKVEFLVSFYNNEISEKSEIFDDQFSVERPDGSNFTLKIRSTKLEDSAMYFCASSDGGKSSYEQYFGPGTRLTVT.

The V and J genes are TRBV2 and TRBJ1-4, with D unclear. CDR3 length: 14 residues. V lost 5 bases to trimming and J lost 4 bases, with 11 bases between them. Germline values: CDR1 SNHLY, CDR2 FYNNEI. CDR3 region: CASSSGRLNEKLFF. The CDR3 DNA follows: TGTGCCAGCAGTTCCGGACGGCTTAATGAAAAACTGTTTTTT.

In this sample, this clonotype is medium-sized. The chain combines TRBV7-6 with TRBJ1-1; D uncertain. V shed 5 bases and J shed 9 bases, with 10 bases lying between them. The CDR3 sequence is 11 residues long. Germline V lookup: CDR1 SGHVS, CDR2 FNYEAQ. The CDR3 region has the DNA TGTGCCAGCAGCCTCCCCCGGCAAGCTTTCTTT. It translates to CASSLPRQAFF.

This clonotype was counted at least ten times. J is TRBJ1-2 and V is TRBV7-9; no clear D gene. There are 15 residues in the CDR3. Germline CDR1 is SEHNR and CDR2 is FQNEAQ (reference sequence). Trimming left V 5 bases short and J 4 bases short, with 17 bases between. The CDR3 coding sequence is TGTGCCAGCAGCCTTTCGTGGGCACGGGGCTATGGCTACACCTTC. As protein: CASSLSWARGYGYTF.

This clonotype is a singleton in its sample. This could be a read error, since a much larger clone is one nucleotide away. The chain has TRBV12-3 or TRBV12-4 and TRBJ1-1; D gene uncertain. The CDR3 runs 15 residues. V dropped 5 bases and J dropped 0 bases, with 13 bases sitting between them. CDR3 in amino acids: CASSHGAGLNTEAFF. Here the CDR3 DNA reads TGTGCCAGCAGTCACGGCGCGGGATTGAACACTGAAGCTTTCTTT.

Ten or more counts support this clonotype. The rearrangement links TRBV20-1 to TRBJ2-1, with TRBD2 identical over 11 bases. Germline V gene lookup returns CDR1 DFQATT and CDR2 SNEGSKA (reference sequence). The CDR3 has 14 residues. The V segment lost 5 bases and the J segment 11 bases; nucleotides outside the gene matches: 11. CDR3 in amino acids: CSADNSGGAVKQFF. The DNA for the CDR3 is TGCAGTGCTGATAATAGCGGGGGGGCGGTTAAGCAGTTCTTC.

This clonotype was seen many times. The chain uses TRBV2 and TRBJ2-1, with D tentatively TRBD2 (5 bases). CDR1 SNHLY and CDR2 FYNNEI come from the germline V gene. The CDR3 runs 13 residues. This CDR3 is CATSGFLYNEQFF. The CDR3 DNA sequence: TGTGCTACCTCGGGATTTCTCTACAATGAGCAGTTCTTC.

This clonotype was seen repeatedly, ten times or more. The chain has TRBV29-1 and TRBJ2-5; D remains unclear. There are 15 residues in the CDR3. The V and J ends lost 0 bases and 7 bases respectively, with 18 bases between them. Per germline, CDR1 SQVTM and CDR2 ANQGSEA. CDR3 protein: CSVEESGQPLGTQYF. DNA of the CDR3: TGCAGCGTTGAAGAGTCTGGTCAGCCCCTAGGGACCCAGTACTTC.

Many counts were recorded for this clonotype. The rearrangement joins TRBV20-1 to TRBJ1-1; D is possibly TRBD1 (5 bases). The CDR3 has 14 amino acids. Trimming removed 3 bases from V and 5 bases from J, with 16 bases in between. CDR1 DFQATT and CDR2 SNEGSKA come from the germline V gene (reference sequence). The CDR3 reads CSARAPVGGTEAFF. For the CDR3, the DNA is TGCAGTGCTAGGGCACCTGTGGGGGGGACTGAAGCTTTCTTT.

This clonotype was found many times. The J gene is TRBJ1-6, the V gene TRBV4-1; D might be TRBD1 (6 bases). Trimming stripped 4 bases from V and 9 bases from J, with 16 bases between. In germline, CDR1 is MGHRA, CDR2 YSYEKL. This CDR3 contains 15 residues. CDR3 nucleotides: TGCGCCAGCAGCCCCATGGGGGCCCCTGGTTCACCCCTCCACTTT. It specifies CASSPMGAPGSPLHF.

This clonotype was recorded many times. The rearrangement joins TRBV25-1 to TRBJ1-1; D not certain. Deletions cut 0 bases from V and 4 bases from J, with 18 bases between. The CDR3 is 17 amino acids. Germline V lookup: CDR1 MGHDK, CDR2 SYGVNS. The CDR3 loop reads CASSEYILGEVSTEAFF. CDR3 sequence (DNA): TGTGCCAGCAGTGAATATATTCTTGGGGAGGTGAGCACTGAAGCTTTCTTT. Full variable domain (remainder filled in from reference TRBV25-1 and TRBJ1-1): EADIYQTPRYLVIGTGKKITLECSQTMGHDKMYWYQQDPGMELHLIHYSYGVNSTEKGDLSSESTVSRIRTEHFPLTLESARPSHTSQYLCASSEYILGEVSTEAFFGQGTRLTVV.

This rearrangement joins TRBV19 to TRBJ2-7, with D perhaps matching TRBD1 (5 bases). Germline lookup yields CDR1 LNHDA and CDR2 SQIVND (reference sequence). Trimming pared 6 bases from V and 3 bases from J, leaving 15 bases between. The CDR3 sequence is 14 residues long. CDR3 DNA sequence: TGTGCCAGTAGCCCAGGGTCTTATGGCTACGAGCAGTACTTC. Translated: CASSPGSYGYEQYF.

The chain has TRBV2 and TRBJ2-5; 12 positions agree with TRBD2. The CDR3 has 15 amino acids. V trimming: 5 bases; J trimming: 5 bases; junction bases outside the gene matches: 6. The germline gives CDR1 SNHLY, CDR2 FYNNEI. CDR3 protein: CASSSLGLAGETQYF. CDR3 in DNA: TGTGCCAGCAGTAGCCTAGGACTAGCGGGGGAGACCCAGTACTTC.

This clonotype was detected only a few times. This sequence joins TRBV5-1 and TRBJ2-1; 7 bases match TRBD2. The trim removed 4 bases at V and 5 bases at J, leaving 6 bases unmatched. Per the germline V gene, CDR1 is SGHRS and CDR2 is YFSETQ. This CDR3 comprises 14 residues. In DNA form, the CDR3 reads TGCGCCAGCAGCCCCGCCGGGACTAACAATGAGCAGTTCTTC. Translating it yields CASSPAGTNNEQFF. The whole variable domain, remainder taken from reference TRBV5-1 and TRBJ2-1, is KAGVTQTPRYLIKTRGQQVTLSCSPISGHRSVSWYQQTPGQGLQFLFEYFSETQRNKGNFPGRFSGRQFSNSRSEMNVSTLELGDSALYLCASSPAGTNNEQFFGPGTRLTVL.

V usage is TRBV6-1 and J usage is TRBJ2-2, with 11 bases identical to TRBD2. V lost 8 bases, J lost 6 bases, and 5 bases stayed unmatched. CDR3 length equals 14 residues. CDR1 and CDR2 from the germline V gene are MNHNS and SASEGT. The CDR3 spells CASGGTSGAGELFF. The CDR3 bases are TGTGCCAGCGGGGGGACTAGCGGAGCCGGGGAGCTGTTTTTT.

The chain employs TRBV15 and TRBJ2-6; unclear D gene. The ends were cut back, 5 bases at V and 4 bases at J, with 12 bases in the middle. The CDR3 is 15 residues long. CDR1 and CDR2 (germline): LNHNV, YYDKDF (reference sequence). Written as DNA, the CDR3 is TGTGCCACCAGCCCGCCAAATAGGGGGGCCAACGTCCTGACTTTC. It specifies CATSPPNRGANVLTF.

There are many counts of this clonotype. The chain joins TRBV9 to TRBJ2-2; D not certain. CDR3 size: 14 residues. V lost 1 base to trimming and J lost 0 bases, with 4 bases between them. CDR1 SGDLS and CDR2 YYNGEE come from the germline V gene. The CDR3 sequence: CASSVSTNTGELFF. DNA of the CDR3: TGTGCCAGCAGCGTATCTACGAACACCGGGGAGCTGTTTTTT.

This chain connects TRBV4-1 to TRBJ2-3, with 9 positions matching TRBD2. The J segment lost 5 bases and the V segment lost 3 bases, leaving 21 bases of the junction unmatched. The CDR3 extends over 20 amino acids. Germline V gives CDR1 MGHRA, CDR2 YSYEKL. CDR3 nucleotides: TGCGCCAGCAGCCAGCATACGGCGGCGATAATAGCGGGAGCCATAGATACGCAGTATTTT. Amino acids: CASSQHTAAIIAGAIDTQYF.

This clonotype has ten or more counts. V usage is TRBV20-1 and J usage is TRBJ2-7; TRBD2 agrees at 7 bases. Germline V gene lookup returns CDR1 DFQATT and CDR2 SNEGSKA (reference sequence). The V segment lost 6 bases and the J segment 4 bases; nucleotides outside the gene matches: 12. CDR3 size: 14 residues. The CDR3 loop reads CSAQREASGYEQYF. The CDR3 DNA reads TGCAGTGCCCAACGGGAGGCTAGCGGTTACGAGCAGTACTTC.

In this sample, this clonotype turned up many times. The gene calls are TRBV4-1 and TRBJ1-1; D possibly corresponds to TRBD1 (6 bases). V lost 1 base and J lost 1, with 10 bases in between. This CDR3 contains 15 residues. Germline loops: CDR1 MGHRA, CDR2 YSYEKL. The CDR3 spells CASSQGGRGNTEAFF. CDR3 in DNA: TGCGCCAGCAGCCAAGGTGGCAGGGGGAACACTGAAGCTTTCTTT.